This T cell receptor beta chain was observed in a study of spatial heterogeneity in lung cancer. Study-level background: Raw reads contained each unique TCR and UMI combination more than ten times on average. Study-wide findings and caveats: Ubiquitous expanded tumor TCRs surfaced in blood more at resection than they did at follow-up.

As to time point: sample taken at primary tumor resection. Whole RNA was taken from tumor, nontumor lung or frozen PBMC; it was then sequenced unsorted. This clonotype was counted only a few times. Its cognate antigen is unknown. Carried by each TCR cDNA molecule was a unique molecular identifier. TCRdb re-called the 5' RACE reads through MiXCR, storing one row per CDR3 protein. The data contain about 26,000 distinct CDR3 sequences, 9.5% to 15% of them singletons. The V end lost 9 bases, the J end lost 4 bases, and 20 bases lay between the germline ends. Germline V lookup: CDR1 MGHRA, CDR2 YSYEKL. The CDR3 spans 15 residues.

This chain links TRBV4-1 with TRBJ2-3; maybe TRBD2 (6 bases). The receptor's source is a female donor with early-stage non-small cell lung cancer. Here the sequenced sample was PBMCs, taken at surgery. CDR3 sequence reads: CASRLLAGTADTQYF. For the CDR3, the DNA is TGCGCCAGTCGCCTATTGGCGGGGACGGCAGATACGCAGTATTTT.